What follows is one TCR beta chain and its context. Its antigen is still unknown. There are no base qualities to consult, and no much larger clone falls within one base. The data were obtained in a study of blood T cell repertoires in COVID-19 (dated by TCRdb to between 2020 and 2021). Study-level background: The collaborator samples originated in the United States, Italy and Spain and spanned the acute and convalescent phases of COVID-19. Deeply sampled blood TCRbeta repertoires from subjects exposed to, actively infected with, or recovered from COVID-19 were included in the dataset. The repertoires were released in a freely available public database intended as a resource for research on the immune response to SARS-CoV-2. Sample metadata almost always included a de-identified subject ID, COVID-19 status, age in years and sex. The samples were drawn from two sources: the first 160 participants of the ongoing ImmuneRACE study, and 1,000 to 1,500 subjects contributed by 6 global collaborators. HLA class I and class II types, where available, came from metadata supplied by the sample provider rather than from assay-based typing. The prospective study material was composed of cDNA or gDNA derived from T cells, B-cell-depleted T cells, or PBMCs.

TCRbeta CDR3 regions were amplified from genomic DNA using the immunoSEQ Assay, a bias-controlled multiplex PCR. The authors' pipeline ran thus. The number of nucleated cells in each sample was estimated from the amplification of reference gene primers within the assay. To quantify the absolute abundance of each unique TCRbeta CDR3 rearrangement, sequence reads were collapsed and filtered. For each sample, productive Simpson clonality was calculated as the square root of Simpson's diversity index across productive rearrangements. TCRdb mirrors the immuneACCESS table, restricted to in-frame sequences. Some clones are absent from its copies; in checked studies, under half trace to an unresolved V gene, and the reason for the others is unknown. Clone size and V and J calls were adopted from that table, with D and trimming inferred from the DNA. A total of 85,000 to 110,000 clones appear in this sample, under 90% of them only once. The ten biggest clones cover under 15% of the sample.

The research as a whole found: Clinical and demographic metadata were provided uncurated, with the amount varying by source and participant.

The collaborating institutions used their own protocols to collect whole blood in K2EDTA tubes. For TCRbeta analysis, collaborators shipped samples in one of three forms: frozen whole blood, isolated PBMCs, or DNA extracted from either of those sample types. Including cysteine and phenylalanine, the CDR3 has 19 amino acids. Kept here is only the CDR3 DNA, which spans 57 bases and is read in frame from base 1. V is reduced by 6 bases and J by 1 base, leaving a spacing of 27 bases between them. CDR1 and CDR2 (KGHSH, LQKENI) derive from the germline V gene. The receptor comes from a human donor in a cohort sampled during active or convalescent COVID-19. The rearrangement joined TRBV18 to TRBJ1-2; the best D guess is TRBD1, with 6 bases matching. Sequencing used peripheral blood. The DNA sequence follows: TGTGCCAGCTCCGCCACCCAAGCCGGTACCAGGGGAAATAACTATGGCTACACCTTC. It specifies CASSATQAGTRGNNYGYTF.